This T cell receptor (beta chain) was identified during a study of shared clonotypes between healthy human individuals. Study-level background: Each donor contributed plates that comprised three CD4 naive, three CD4 memory, two CD8 naive and one CD8 memory. Study-wide results and limits: Lower generation probabilities were found for non-shared clonotypes than for those shared by all four donors.

This CDR3 has 13 amino acids. With 5 bases removed from V and 2 bases from J, the gap between germline ends came to 10 bases. CDR1 is MDHEN, CDR2 SYDVKM, per germline. Only CD45RO-negative cells positively selected for CCR7 counted as naive CD8 cells, so terminally differentiated effector memory CD45RA+ cells were excluded. Of note for this clone: Its antigen is as yet unknown.

The authors loaded around 190 ng DNA, about 30,000 T cell genomes, into sorted-subset replicate PCRs. Measured with immunoSEQ multiplex PCR; TCRdb has only the in-frame clones, and not every one. Among about 2.2 million clones listed, more than 85% were seen once. The chain joins TRBV28 to TRBJ2-7; possible D gene TRBD1, 5 bases. The sequence was obtained from a man aged 18-30 years in good health. Some clones in this sample may be carry-over from other donors' samples. Source material: naive CD8+ T cells from PBMCs. CDR3 coding DNA: TGTGCCAGCAGTAGGGGCGAGACCTACGAGCAGTACTTC. This translates into CASSRGETYEQYF.